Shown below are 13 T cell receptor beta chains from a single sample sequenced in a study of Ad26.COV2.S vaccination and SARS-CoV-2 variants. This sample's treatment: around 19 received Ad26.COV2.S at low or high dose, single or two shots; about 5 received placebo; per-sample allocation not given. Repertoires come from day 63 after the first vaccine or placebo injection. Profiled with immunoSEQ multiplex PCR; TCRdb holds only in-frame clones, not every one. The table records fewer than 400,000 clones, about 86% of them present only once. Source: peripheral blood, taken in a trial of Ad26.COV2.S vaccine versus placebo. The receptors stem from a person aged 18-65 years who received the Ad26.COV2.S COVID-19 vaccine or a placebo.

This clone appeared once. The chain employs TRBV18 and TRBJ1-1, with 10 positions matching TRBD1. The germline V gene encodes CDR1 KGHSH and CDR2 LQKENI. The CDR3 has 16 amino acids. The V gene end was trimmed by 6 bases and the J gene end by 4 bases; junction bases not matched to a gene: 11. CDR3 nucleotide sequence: TGTGCCAGCTCTCCTACCCCGGGACAGGGGAGCACTGAAGCTTTCTTT. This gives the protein CASSPTPGQGSTEAFF.

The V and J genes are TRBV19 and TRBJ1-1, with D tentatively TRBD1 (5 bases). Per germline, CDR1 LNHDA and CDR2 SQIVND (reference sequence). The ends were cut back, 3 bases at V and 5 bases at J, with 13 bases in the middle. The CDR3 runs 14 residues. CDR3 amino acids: CASSIGRVRTEAFF. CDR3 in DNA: TGTGCCAGTAGTATCGGCAGGGTGCGAACTGAAGCTTTCTTT.

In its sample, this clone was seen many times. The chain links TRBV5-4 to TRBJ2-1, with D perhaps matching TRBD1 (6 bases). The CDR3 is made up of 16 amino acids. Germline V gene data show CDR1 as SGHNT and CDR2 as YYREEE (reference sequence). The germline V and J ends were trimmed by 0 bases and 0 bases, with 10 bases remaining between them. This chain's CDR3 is CASSLEGRGSYNEQFF. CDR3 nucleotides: TGTGCCAGCAGCTTGGAGGGCAGGGGCTCCTACAATGAGCAGTTCTTC. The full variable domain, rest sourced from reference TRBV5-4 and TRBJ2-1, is ETGVTQSPTHLIKTRGQQVTLRCSSQSGHNTVSWYQQALGQGPQFIFQYYREEENGRGNFPPRFSGLQFPNYSSELNVNALELDDSALYLCASSLEGRGSYNEQFFGPGTRLTVL.

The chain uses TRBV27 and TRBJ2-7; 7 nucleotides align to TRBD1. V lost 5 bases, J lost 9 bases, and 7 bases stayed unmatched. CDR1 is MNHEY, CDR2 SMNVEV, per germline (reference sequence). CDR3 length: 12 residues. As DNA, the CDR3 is TGTGCCAGCAGTACACAGGGGAGCGGGCAGTACTTC. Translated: CASSTQGSGQYF.

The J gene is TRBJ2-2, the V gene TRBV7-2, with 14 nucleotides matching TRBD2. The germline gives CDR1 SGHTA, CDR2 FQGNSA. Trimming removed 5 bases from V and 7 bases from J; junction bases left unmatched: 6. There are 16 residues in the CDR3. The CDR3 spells CASSEGTSGGFGELFF. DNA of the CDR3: TGTGCCAGCAGCGAGGGGACTAGCGGGGGCTTCGGGGAGCTGTTTTTT. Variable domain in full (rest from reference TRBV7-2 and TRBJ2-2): GAGVSQSPSNKVTEKGKDVELRCDPISGHTALYWYRQSLGQGLEFLIYFQGNSAPDKSGLPSDRFSAERTGGSVSTLTIQRTQQEDSAVYLCASSEGTSGGFGELFFGEGSRLTVL.

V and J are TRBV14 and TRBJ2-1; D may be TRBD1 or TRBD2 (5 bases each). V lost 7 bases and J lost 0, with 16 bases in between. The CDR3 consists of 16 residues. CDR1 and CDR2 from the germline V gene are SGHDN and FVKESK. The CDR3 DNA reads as TGTGCCAGCACCCCCGGGGCCCTCAGCTCCTACAATGAGCAGTTCTTC. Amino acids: CASTPGALSSYNEQFF.

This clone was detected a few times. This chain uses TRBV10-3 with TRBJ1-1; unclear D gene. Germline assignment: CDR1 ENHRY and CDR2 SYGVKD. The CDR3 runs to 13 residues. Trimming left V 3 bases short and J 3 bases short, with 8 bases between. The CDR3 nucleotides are TGTGCCATCAGTGACAACATAGACACTGAAGCTTTCTTT. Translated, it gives CAISDNIDTEAFF.

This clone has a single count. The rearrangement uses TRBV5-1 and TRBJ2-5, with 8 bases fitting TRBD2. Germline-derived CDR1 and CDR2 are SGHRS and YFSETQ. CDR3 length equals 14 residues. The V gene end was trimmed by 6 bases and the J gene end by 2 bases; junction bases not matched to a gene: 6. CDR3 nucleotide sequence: TGCGCCAGCACCGCGGGGGGCCCGCAAGAGACCCAGTACTTC. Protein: CASTAGGPQETQYF.

In DNA form, the CDR3 reads TGTGCCACCAGCACGGGGGAGGGCTATGGCTACACCTTC. The encoded protein is CATSTGEGYGYTF. The rearrangement joins TRBV15 to TRBJ1-2, with a possible D match to TRBD1 (5 bases). Deletions cut 4 bases from V and 4 bases from J, with 10 bases between. This CDR3 has 13 amino acids. CDR1 LNHNV and CDR2 YYDKDF come from the germline V gene (reference sequence).

CDR3 residues: CASSLGLGERNSPLHF. Here the CDR3 DNA reads TGCGCCAGCAGCTTGGGACTGGGGGAAAGGAATTCACCCCTCCACTTT. This chain links TRBV5-1 with TRBJ1-6; a possible D gene is TRBD1 (5 bases). The CDR3 contains 16 residues. V shed 0 bases and J shed 7 bases, with 14 bases lying between them. Germline V gene data show CDR1 as SGHRS and CDR2 as YFSETQ.

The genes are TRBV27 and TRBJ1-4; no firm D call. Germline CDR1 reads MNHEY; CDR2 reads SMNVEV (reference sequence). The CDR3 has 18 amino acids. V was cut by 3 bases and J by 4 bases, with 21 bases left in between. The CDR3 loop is CASSFWTPGRKSNEKLFF. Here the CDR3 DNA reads TGTGCCAGCAGTTTTTGGACCCCTGGGCGCAAAAGTAATGAAAAACTGTTTTTT.

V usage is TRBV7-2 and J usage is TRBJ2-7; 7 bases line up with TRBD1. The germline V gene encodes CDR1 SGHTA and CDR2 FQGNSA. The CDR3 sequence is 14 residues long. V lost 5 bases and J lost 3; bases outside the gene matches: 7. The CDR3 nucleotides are TGTGCCAGCAGCCCGAGGGCAGGGGGCTACGAGCAGTACTTC. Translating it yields CASSPRAGGYEQYF.

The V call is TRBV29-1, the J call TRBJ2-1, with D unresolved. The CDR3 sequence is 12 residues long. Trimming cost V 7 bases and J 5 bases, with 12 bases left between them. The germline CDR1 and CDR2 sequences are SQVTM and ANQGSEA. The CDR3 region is CSAGFRNNEQFF. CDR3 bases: TGCAGCGCGGGCTTTAGGAACAATGAGCAGTTCTTC.